This T cell receptor (beta chain) was retrieved from a study of molecular identifiers for immune sequencing clone quantification. General observations from the study: Over 99% of effector molecules, but under 1% in naive cells, were held by clones with more than 20 RNA copies. Reportedly, one cell's Jurkat TCR RNA was detected within 1,100,000 naive CD8 cells.

Making the bulk TCR libraries relied on previously described methods and listed TCR primers. TCRdb re-called the PCR reads with MiXCR, one entry per CDR3 protein. The sample records about 98,000 distinct CDR3 sequences, about a third being singletons. As regards this clonotype: Its antigen is not known.

Between the trimmed V and J ends, which lost 3 bases and 6 bases, there was a span of 12 bases. The CDR3 totals 12 residues. Germline V gene sequence: CDR1 SQVTM, CDR2 ANQGSEA. The CD8+CD4-CCR7+CD45RA+ phenotype defined the sorted naive CD8 T cells. The origin of this receptor is a human donor in good health. Some libraries in this study had Jurkat cell RNA spiked in. The chain couples TRBV29-1 to TRBJ2-7; the D gene is possibly TRBD1 (6 bases). Sequencing was carried out using naive CD8+ T cells from blood, with Jurkat cell RNA spiked in. As for subset: FACS-sorted CD8+CD4-CCR7+CD45RA+ naive T cells. CDR3 coding DNA: TGCAGCGTTGAGTTGGGGGCGGGCGAGCAGTACTTC. The encoded protein is CSVELGAGEQYF.